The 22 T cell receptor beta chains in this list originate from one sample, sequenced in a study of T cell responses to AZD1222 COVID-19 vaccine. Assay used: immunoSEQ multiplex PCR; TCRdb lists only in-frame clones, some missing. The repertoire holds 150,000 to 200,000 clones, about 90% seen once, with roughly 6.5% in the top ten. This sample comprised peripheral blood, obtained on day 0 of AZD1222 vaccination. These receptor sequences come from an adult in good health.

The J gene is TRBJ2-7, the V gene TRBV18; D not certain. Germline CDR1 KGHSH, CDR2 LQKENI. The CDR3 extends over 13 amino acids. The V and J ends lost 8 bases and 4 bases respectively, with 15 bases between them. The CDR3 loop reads CASALTAEYEQYF. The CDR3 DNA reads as TGTGCCAGCGCCTTAACAGCAGAATACGAGCAGTACTTC.

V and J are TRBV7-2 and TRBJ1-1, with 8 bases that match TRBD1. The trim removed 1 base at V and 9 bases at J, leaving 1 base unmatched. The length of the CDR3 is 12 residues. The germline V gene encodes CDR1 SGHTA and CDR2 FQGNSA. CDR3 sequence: CASSLDRGKAFF. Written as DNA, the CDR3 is TGTGCCAGCAGCTTAGACAGGGGGAAAGCTTTCTTT.

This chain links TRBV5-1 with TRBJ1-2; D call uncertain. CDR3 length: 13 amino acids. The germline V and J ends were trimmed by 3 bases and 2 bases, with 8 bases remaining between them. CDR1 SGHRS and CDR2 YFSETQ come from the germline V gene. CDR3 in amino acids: CASSSDGNYGYTF. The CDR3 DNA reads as TGCGCCAGCAGCTCGGACGGGAACTATGGCTACACCTTC.

The CDR3 bases are TGCGCCAGCAGCCAAGAGGGTCTTGAAGCTTTCTTT. It yields the protein CASSQEGLEAFF. The chain employs TRBV4-1 and TRBJ1-1; no reliable D call. Trimming shortened V by 0 bases and J by 7 bases, and 6 bases separated the two germline ends. This CDR3 has 12 amino acids. From germline, CDR1 is MGHRA and CDR2 YSYEKL.

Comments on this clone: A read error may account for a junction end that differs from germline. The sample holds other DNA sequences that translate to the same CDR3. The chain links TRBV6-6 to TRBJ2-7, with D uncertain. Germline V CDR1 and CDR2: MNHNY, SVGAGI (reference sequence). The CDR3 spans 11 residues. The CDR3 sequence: CASSYSNEQYF. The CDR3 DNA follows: TGTGCCAGCAGTTACTCCAACGAGCAGTACTTC.

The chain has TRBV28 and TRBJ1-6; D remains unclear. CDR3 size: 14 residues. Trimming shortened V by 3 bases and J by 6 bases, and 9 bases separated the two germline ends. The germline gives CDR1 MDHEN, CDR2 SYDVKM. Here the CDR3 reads CASSLEGLNSPLHF. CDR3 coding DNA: TGTGCCAGCAGTTTGGAGGGCCTTAATTCACCCCTCCACTTT.

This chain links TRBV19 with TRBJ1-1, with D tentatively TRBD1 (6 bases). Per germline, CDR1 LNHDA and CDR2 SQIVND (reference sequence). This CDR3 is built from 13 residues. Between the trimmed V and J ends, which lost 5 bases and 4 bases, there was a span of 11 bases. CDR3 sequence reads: CASSYTGSTEAFF. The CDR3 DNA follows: TGTGCCAGTAGTTATACAGGGAGCACTGAAGCTTTCTTT.

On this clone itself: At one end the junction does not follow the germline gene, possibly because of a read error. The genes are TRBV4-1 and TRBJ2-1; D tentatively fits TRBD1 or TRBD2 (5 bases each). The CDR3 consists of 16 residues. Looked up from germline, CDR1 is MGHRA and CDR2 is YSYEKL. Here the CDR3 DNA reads TGCGCCAGCACCCAAGCCGGGACCCGCTCCTACAATGAGCAGTTCTTC. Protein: CASTQAGTRSYNEQFF.

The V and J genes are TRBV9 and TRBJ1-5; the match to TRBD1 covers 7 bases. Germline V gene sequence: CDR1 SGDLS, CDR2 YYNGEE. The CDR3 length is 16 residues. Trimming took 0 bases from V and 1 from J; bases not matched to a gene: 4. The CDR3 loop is CASSVGSGGSNQPQHF. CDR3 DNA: TGTGCCAGCAGCGTAGGATCAGGGGGGAGCAATCAGCCCCAGCATTTT.

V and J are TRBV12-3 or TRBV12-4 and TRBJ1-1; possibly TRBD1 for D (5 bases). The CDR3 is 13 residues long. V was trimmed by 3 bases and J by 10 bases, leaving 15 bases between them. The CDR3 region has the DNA TGTGCCAGCAGTTTTGAGGCAGGGAACCCAGCTTTCTTT. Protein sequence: CASSFEAGNPAFF.

CDR3 in amino acids: CASSQGTAITPPPQHF. CDR3 bases: TGCGCCAGCAGCCAAGGGACCGCGATAACTCCCCCGCCCCAGCATTTT. The rearrangement uses TRBV4-1 and TRBJ1-5; D gene unclear. The ends were cut back, 1 base at V and 9 bases at J, with 19 bases in the middle. The CDR3 contains 16 residues. The germline gives CDR1 MGHRA, CDR2 YSYEKL.

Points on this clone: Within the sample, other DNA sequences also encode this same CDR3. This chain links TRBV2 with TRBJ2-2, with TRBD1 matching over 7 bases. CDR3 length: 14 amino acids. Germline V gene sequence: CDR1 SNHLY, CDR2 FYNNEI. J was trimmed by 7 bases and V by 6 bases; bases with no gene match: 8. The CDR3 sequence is CASRAGDRDGELFF. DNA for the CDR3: TGTGCCAGCAGGGCCGGAGACAGGGACGGGGAGCTGTTTTTT. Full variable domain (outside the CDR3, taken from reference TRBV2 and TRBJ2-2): EPEVTQTPSHQVTQMGQEVILRCVPISNHLYFYWYRQILGQKVEFLVSFYNNEISEKSEIFDDQFSVERPDGSNFTLKIRSTKLEDSAMYFCASRAGDRDGELFFGEGSRLTVL.

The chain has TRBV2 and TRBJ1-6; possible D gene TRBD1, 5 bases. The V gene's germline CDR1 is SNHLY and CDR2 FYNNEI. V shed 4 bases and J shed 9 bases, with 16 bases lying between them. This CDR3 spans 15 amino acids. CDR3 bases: TGTGCCAGCAGTGTGGCCGAGGGGCAGGGTTCACCCCTCCACTTT. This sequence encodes CASSVAEGQGSPLHF.

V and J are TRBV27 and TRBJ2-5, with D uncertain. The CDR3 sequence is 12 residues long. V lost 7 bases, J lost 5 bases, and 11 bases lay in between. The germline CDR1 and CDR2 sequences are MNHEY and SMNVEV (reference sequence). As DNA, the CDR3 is TGTGCCAGCAAGAATTATCAGGAGACCCAGTACTTC. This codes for CASKNYQETQYF.

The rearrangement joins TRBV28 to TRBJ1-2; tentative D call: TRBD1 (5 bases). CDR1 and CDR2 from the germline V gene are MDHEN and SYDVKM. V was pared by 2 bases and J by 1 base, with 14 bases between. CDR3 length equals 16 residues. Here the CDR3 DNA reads TGTGCCAGCAGTTTAACCTCGGGGGGGTATAACTATGGCTACACCTTC. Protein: CASSLTSGGYNYGYTF.

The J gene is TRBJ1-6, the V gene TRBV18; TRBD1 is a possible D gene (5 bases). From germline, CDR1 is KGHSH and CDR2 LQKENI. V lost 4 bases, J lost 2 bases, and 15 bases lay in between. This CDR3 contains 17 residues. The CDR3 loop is CASSRRDDGAYNSPLHF. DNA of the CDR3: TGTGCCAGCTCACGCCGGGACGACGGTGCCTATAATTCACCCCTCCACTTT.

CDR3 residues: CASSLPSGARGGGETQYF. The CDR3 DNA reads as TGTGCCAGCAGCCTTCCTAGCGGGGCTAGGGGTGGTGGAGAGACCCAGTACTTC. V usage is TRBV3-1 (or the pseudogene TRBV3-2) and J usage is TRBJ2-5, with TRBD2 identical over 9 bases. There are 18 residues in the CDR3. Germline V gives CDR1 LGHDT, CDR2 YNNKEL (reference sequence). V was pared by 4 bases and J by 4 bases, with 16 bases of the junction left unmatched.

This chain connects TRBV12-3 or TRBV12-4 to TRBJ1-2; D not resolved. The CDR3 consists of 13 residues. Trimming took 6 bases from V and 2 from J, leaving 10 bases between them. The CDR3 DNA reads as TGTGCCAGCAGCCGCGGCAGGAACTATGGCTACACCTTC. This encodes CASSRGRNYGYTF.

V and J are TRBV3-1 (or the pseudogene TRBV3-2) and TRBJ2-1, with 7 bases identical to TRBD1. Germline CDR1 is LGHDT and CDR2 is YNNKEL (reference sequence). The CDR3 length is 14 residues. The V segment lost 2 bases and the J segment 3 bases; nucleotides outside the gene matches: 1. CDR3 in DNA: TGTGCCAGCAGCCAAAGGACAGGCTACAATGAGCAGTTCTTC. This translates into CASSQRTGYNEQFF.

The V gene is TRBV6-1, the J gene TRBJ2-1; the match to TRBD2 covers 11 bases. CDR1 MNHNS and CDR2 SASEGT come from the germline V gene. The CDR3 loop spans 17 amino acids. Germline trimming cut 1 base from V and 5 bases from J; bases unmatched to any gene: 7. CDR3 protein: CASSEGILAGVDNEQFF. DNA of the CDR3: TGTGCCAGCAGTGAAGGAATACTAGCGGGAGTAGACAATGAGCAGTTCTTC.

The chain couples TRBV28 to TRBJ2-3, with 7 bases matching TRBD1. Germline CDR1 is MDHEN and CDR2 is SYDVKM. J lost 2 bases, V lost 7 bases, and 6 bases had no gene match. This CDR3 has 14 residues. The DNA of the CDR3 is TGTGCCAGCAAGACGGGACAGAACACAGATACGCAGTATTTT. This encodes CASKTGQNTDTQYF.

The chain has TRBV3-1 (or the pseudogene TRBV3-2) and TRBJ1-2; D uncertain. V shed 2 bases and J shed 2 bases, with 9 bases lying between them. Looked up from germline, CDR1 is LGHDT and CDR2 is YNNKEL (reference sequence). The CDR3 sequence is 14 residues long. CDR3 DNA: TGTGCCAGCAGCCAATTGGAGGGAAACTATGGCTACACCTTC. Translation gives CASSQLEGNYGYTF.